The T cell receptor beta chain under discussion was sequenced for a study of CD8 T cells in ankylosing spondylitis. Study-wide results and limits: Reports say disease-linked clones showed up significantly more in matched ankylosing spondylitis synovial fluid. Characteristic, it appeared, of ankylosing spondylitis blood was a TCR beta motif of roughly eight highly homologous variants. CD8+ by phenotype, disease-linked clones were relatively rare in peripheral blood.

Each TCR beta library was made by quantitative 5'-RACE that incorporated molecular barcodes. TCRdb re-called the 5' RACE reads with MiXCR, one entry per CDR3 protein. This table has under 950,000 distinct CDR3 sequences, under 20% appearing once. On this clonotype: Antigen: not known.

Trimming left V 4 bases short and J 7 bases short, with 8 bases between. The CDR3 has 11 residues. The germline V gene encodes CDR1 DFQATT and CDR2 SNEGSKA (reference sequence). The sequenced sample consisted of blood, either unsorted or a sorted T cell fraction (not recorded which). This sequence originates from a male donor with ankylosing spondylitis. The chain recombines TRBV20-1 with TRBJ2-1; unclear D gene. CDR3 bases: TGCAGTGCTACAAAAGGGAATGAGCAGTTCTTC. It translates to CSATKGNEQFF.